This T cell receptor beta chain was documented in a study of a mutant IDH1 vaccine in newly diagnosed glioma. Across the whole study: Patients got their first vaccination 4-6 weeks after radiotherapy alone, or with temozolomide cycles.

Turning to this clone: Its antigen is undetermined. Other nucleotide sequences from this sample produce the same CDR3.

Using immunoSEQ multiplex PCR, the repertoire was profiled, and TCRdb retains in-frame clones only, with some absent. This table holds about 65,000 clones, roughly 81% found once. Time point in this sample: week 35, safety follow-up. Vaccinated patients received 300 ug of mutant IDH1 20-mer peptide per dose, with topical imiquimod. Whole-study findings and limits: Shifts in the top peripheral T cell clonotypes seemed unrelated to pseudoprogression.

The source material was PBMCs, sampled from a glioma patient whose treatment included an IDH1 peptide vaccine. The origin of this receptor is a man aged 40-49 years with glioma.

CDR3 loop: CASSFGGGETQYF. CDR3 nucleotides: TGTGCCAGCAGTTTTGGGGGCGGAGAGACCCAGTACTTC. The chain employs TRBV27 and TRBJ2-5; the D gene is possibly TRBD1 (6 bases). Germline-derived CDR1 and CDR2 are MNHEY and SMNVEV (reference sequence). The V end was cut by 3 bases, the J end by 4 bases, with 9 bases between. The CDR3 covers 13 residues.